This T cell receptor beta chain was sequenced during a study of blood T cell repertoires in COVID-19. Germline V lookup: CDR1 MGHRA, CDR2 YSYEKL. This CDR3 region has 16 residues. V gave up 0 bases and J gave up 2 bases, with 14 bases separating them. Original processing notes: Reference gene primer amplification in the assay estimated nucleated cell counts. Only in-frame clones appear in the TCRdb table, and some are missing; sequencing was by immunoSEQ multiplex PCR. Clone size and the V and J calls come from that table; the DNA yielded D and trimming. The table has 240,000 or so clones, 75% to 90% seen once; the top ten hold approximately 13%.

This sequence was found in a woman aged 60-75 years with active or convalescent COVID-19. The sequencing sample was made of peripheral blood. The gene calls are TRBV4-1 and TRBJ2-7; no reliable D call. The CDR3 coding sequence is TGCGCCAGCAGCCAAGAGGGTCGGGTCGGAACCTACGAGCAGTACTTC. This encodes CASSQEGRVGTYEQYF.